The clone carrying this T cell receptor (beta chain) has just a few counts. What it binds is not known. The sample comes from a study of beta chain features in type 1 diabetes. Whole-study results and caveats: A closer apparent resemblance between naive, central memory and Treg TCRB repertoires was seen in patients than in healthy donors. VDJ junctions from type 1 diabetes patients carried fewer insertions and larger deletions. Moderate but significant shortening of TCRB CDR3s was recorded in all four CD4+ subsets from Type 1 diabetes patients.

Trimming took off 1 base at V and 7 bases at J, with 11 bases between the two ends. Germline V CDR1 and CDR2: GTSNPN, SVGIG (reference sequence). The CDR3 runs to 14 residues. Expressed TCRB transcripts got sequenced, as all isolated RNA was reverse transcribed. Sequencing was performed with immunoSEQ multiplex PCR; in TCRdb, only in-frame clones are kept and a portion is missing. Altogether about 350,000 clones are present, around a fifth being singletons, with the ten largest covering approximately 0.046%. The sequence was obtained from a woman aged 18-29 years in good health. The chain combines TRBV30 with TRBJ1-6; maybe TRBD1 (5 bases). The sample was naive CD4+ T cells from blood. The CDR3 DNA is TGTGCCTGGAGTGGGACAACTGGAAATTCACCCCTCCACTTT. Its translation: CAWSGTTGNSPLHF.